The rows below give T cell receptor beta chains drawn from one sample of a study of shared clonotypes between healthy human individuals. The repertoire was sequenced with immunoSEQ multiplex PCR; TCRdb's copy has only in-frame clones and lacks some. In the table there are under 600,000 clones, about 98% of which are singletons. Sequencing was carried out using naive CD8+ T cells sorted from blood. These receptors were taken from a man younger than 40 in good health. The conserved cysteine and the conserved F or W are not part of the CDR3 here.

>TRBV7-9|TRBJ2-2
ASSDRSSQGQYTGELF
>TRBV12-5|TRBJ2-7
ASGRDTVDEQY
>TRBV6-1|TRBJ2-2
ASSALTGRDTGELF
>TRBV7-9|TRBJ2-4
ASSLDGGPDIQY
>TRBV7-9|TRBJ2-5
ASRRSRGPSQETQY
>TRBV7-8|TRBJ1-1
ASSLGVLIGEEAF
>TRBV25-1|TRBJ2-5
AIGQGETQY
>TRBV4-3|TRBJ1-4
ASSQDPGRLEKLF
>TRBV27|TRBJ1-2
ASSLGTGLSLYGYT
>TRBV6-5|TRBJ2-5
ASSLGLAGEETQY
>TRBV29-1|TRBJ2-7
SVESPRNYEQY
>TRBV5-5|TRBJ2-6
ASSFEGSGANVLT
>TRBV7-2|TRBJ2-1
ASSSGQPEQF
>TRBV28|TRBJ2-1
ASSFSGAANEQF
>TRBV5-1|TRBJ2-2
ASSFGPTLTTRELF
>TRBV5-4|TRBJ2-5
ASSFTIGQGLDETQY
>TRBV5-5|TRBJ1-4
ASSQGGFNEKLF
>TRBV29-1|TRBJ2-5
SVDGGRADSQETQY
>TRBV27|TRBJ1-2
ASSLSSAGLLYGYT
>TRBV7-9|TRBJ2-5
ASSLKPLAVLDETQY
>TRBV7-9|TRBJ2-1
ASRGTREYNEQF
>TRBV7-2|TRBJ2-5
ASSPIAQY
>TRBV9|TRBJ2-3
ASSVGGRVTDTQY
>TRBV9|TRBJ2-6
ASSPRTTPSSGANVLT
>TRBV29-1|TRBJ2-7
SVLGQGETYEQY
>TRBV7-3|TRBJ2-1
ASSSGLAGGLLDEQF
>TRBV19|TRBJ2-7
ASSYRVRYEQY
>TRBV7-2|TRBJ2-1
ASSLAAPDLLHNEQF
>TRBV7-9|TRBJ1-3
ASSQVDRGSNGNTIY
>TRBV20-1|TRBJ2-7
SAPDYYEQY
>TRBV29-1|TRBJ2-3
SVGRAGRTDTQY
>TRBV10-3|TRBJ1-2
AITEGQGARVYGYT
>TRBV15|TRBJ2-1
ATSNGGTF
>TRBV27|TRBJ1-2
ASSFLYGYT
>TRBV7-6|TRBJ1-5
ASSLGADVDQPQH
>TRBV13|TRBJ1-1
ASSLLGGGEAF
>TRBV30|TRBJ1-2
AWGPPGYLGYT
>TRBV7-6|TRBJ2-5
ASSPDQQETQY
>TRBV5-5|TRBJ2-5
ASSSQDLSIETQY
>TRBV7-8|TRBJ2-1
ASSSSGTSAYNEQF
>TRBV14|TRBJ1-4
ASSHVDRDNEKLF
>TRBV5-4|TRBJ2-2
ASSLPGTGITLVDTGELF
>TRBV6-6|TRBJ1-2
ASSGQGAFYGYT
>TRBV11-2|TRBJ2-7
ASSRLAGISYEQY
>TRBV7-9|TRBJ2-7
ASSLEPSGRVYEQY
>TRBV2|TRBJ2-7
ASSGLAGGAVYEQY
>TRBV27|TRBJ1-5
ASSFGLNQPQH
>TRBV7-6|TRBJ2-2
ASSFRQGANGELF
>TRBV5-1|TRBJ2-1
ASRGLVSTGLVDEQF
>TRBV5-1|TRBJ2-7
ASSLGSTYEQY
>TRBV30|TRBJ2-2
AWNKISGLSNTGELF
>TRBV28|TRBJ2-7
ASSFRGQSYEQY
>TRBV5-1|TRBJ2-6
ASSAGRATGANVLT
>TRBV11-3|TRBJ2-1
ASSPRTSGTVIEQF
>TRBV5-1|TRBJ2-3
ASSLGLAASTDTQY
>TRBV29-1|TRBJ2-7
SVAALSSYEQY
>TRBV28|TRBJ2-1
ASSIPRSGEDNEQF